There are a few counts of the clone carrying this T cell receptor beta chain. What it recognizes is unknown. These data are taken from a study of response to subunit inactivated influenza vaccine. TCRdb reprocessed the RT-PCR reads via MiXCR and lists one record per CDR3 protein. The sample has 550,000 to 800,000 distinct CDR3 sequences; about 15% are singletons. General study points: After each seasonal influenza vaccination, few new T cells are recruited, the authors suggested.

Trimming left V 1 base short and J 7 bases short, with 7 bases between. Germline V CDR1 and CDR2: SGHTA, FQGNSA. CDR3 length: 12 amino acids. This clonotype originated in a man aged 50 to 59 who received an inactivated influenza vaccine. The sample was PBMCs from blood, taken approximately 15 days before vaccination. The chain employs TRBV7-2 and TRBJ1-1; D is unclear. The CDR3 reads CASSLELGEAFF. DNA of the CDR3: TGTGCCAGCAGCTTAGAACTTGGTGAAGCTTTCTTT.